This T cell receptor (beta chain) was captured by sequencing in a study of T cells after yellow fever vaccination (dated by TCRdb to the late 2010s). Regarding the research as a whole: The SMART-Seq v4 Ultra Low Input RNA kit was used to prepare libraries from fractions with low cell numbers. Bulk TCR alpha and beta repertoires were sequenced longitudinally to track T-cell clones before and after primary and booster YFV17D yellow fever vaccination. The cohort comprised two healthy male donors, one aged 18 to 30 and one aged 30 to 39 years. Blood was collected at multiple timepoints before and after primary and secondary immunization, and bulk PBMC replicates and cell subsets were isolated.

There are a few counts of this clonotype. Its target antigen remains unknown. Per-nucleotide qualities are absent, and no much larger clonotype sits a single base away. TCR cDNA was synthesized by 5'RACE template switching, which introduced a universal primer site and unique molecular identifiers. Priming for cDNA synthesis came from both the TCR alpha and TCR beta constant segments. Library amplification used two PCR steps, and the second PCR step added sample barcodes and sequencing adapters. Sequencing of the libraries was done on either Illumina HiSeq 2500 (2x100 bp) or NovaSeq (2x150 bp). In the paper's pipeline: MIGEC handled demultiplexing of reads and collapsing into UMI consensus sequences, while MiXCR performed V(D)J alignment. Clonotypes responding to the vaccine were identified with edgeR on replicate PBMC samples, with the criteria of FDR below 0.01 and a log2 fold change above 5 up to day 15. Bulk clonotypes were assigned CD4 or CD8 identity according to which sequenced CD4 or CD8 repertoire held them at higher abundance. The public reads were quality trimmed at Q25 with fastp and then assembled into clones with MiXCR by TCRdb, keeping productive beta chains. Each CDR3 protein gets just one entry, which takes the most common genes and DNA from the rows behind it. The V and J calls and clone size are TCRdb's, not the authors'. Present in this sample are 500,000 to 650,000 distinct CDR3 sequences, less than 15% of which were seen just once. The ten largest clones capture about 14% of the sample.

Beyond this particular receptor, the publication reports: A small share of clonotypes occurred in both CD4 and CD8 compartments, likely arising from convergent recombination. Computational filtering was required because FACS-sorted repertoires could contain abundant contaminating clonotypes from the bulk population. Compared with the primary T-cell response, the secondary T-cell response was faster but weaker, reaching its peak on day 5 rather than on day 15. Most clones expanded after primary vaccination were re-detected after the booster (approximately 96% of CD4 and about nine tenths of CD8), suggesting broad memory maintenance. Because only two donors were included in the study, the extent to which the findings can be generalized is limited.

Looking up the germline V gene (reference sequence) yields CDR1 DFQATT and CDR2 SNEGSKA. From its cysteine to its phenylalanine, the CDR3 spans 12 amino acids. CDR3 DNA is the only sequence kept; it has 36 bases, read in frame from the first base. V is clipped by 5 bases and J by 4 bases, and the sequence between their germline boundaries is 9 bases long. This specimen's treatment or condition label, per the study, means: live attenuated yellow fever vaccine strain. At each blood-draw timepoint, two biological replicates of bulk PBMCs were collected. A standard Ficoll-Paque protocol was used to isolate PBMCs from peripheral blood. TriZol was used to extract RNA from bulk PBMCs, from CD4 and CD8 fractions, and from dextramer-positive and dextramer-negative fractions.

The sequence was collected from a man younger than 40 who received the YFV17D yellow fever vaccine. Source: PBMCs, taken on the day of the yellow fever booster vaccination. The chain is encoded by TRBV20-1 joined to TRBJ1-5; no D gene can be assigned with confidence. The CDR3 reads as follows: CSAVGRNQPQHF. The nucleotides read TGCAGTGCTGTGGGCCGTAATCAGCCCCAGCATTTT.